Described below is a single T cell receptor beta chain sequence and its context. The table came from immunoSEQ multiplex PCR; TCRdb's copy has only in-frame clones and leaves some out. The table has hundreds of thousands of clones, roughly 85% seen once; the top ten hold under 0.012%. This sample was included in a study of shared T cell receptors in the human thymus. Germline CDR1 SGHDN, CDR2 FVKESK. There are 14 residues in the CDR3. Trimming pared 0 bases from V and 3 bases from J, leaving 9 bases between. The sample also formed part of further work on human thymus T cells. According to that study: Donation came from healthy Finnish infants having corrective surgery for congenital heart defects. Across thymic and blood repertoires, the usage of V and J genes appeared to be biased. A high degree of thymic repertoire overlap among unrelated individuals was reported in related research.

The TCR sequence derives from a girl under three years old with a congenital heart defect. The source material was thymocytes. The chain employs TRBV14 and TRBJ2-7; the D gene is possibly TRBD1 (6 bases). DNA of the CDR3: TGTGCCAGCAGCCAAGAAAGGACAGACTACGAGCAGTACTTC. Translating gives CASSQERTDYEQYF. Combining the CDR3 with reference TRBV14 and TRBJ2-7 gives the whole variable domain EAGVTQFPSHSVIEKGQTVTLRCDPISGHDNLYWYRRVMGKEIKFLLHFVKESKQDESGMPNNRFLAERTGGTYSTLKVQPAELEDSGVYFCASSQERTDYEQYFGPGTRLTVT.